A selection of T cell receptor beta chains follows, all from one sample in a study of T cells after posttransplantation cyclophosphamide. The method was immunoSEQ multiplex PCR; TCRdb's version includes in-frame clones alone and lacks a portion of them. The profile covers 30,000 to 40,000 clones, none occurring a single time. The source material was PBMCs. These receptor sequences come from a man between 45 and 60 years old in good health, CMV-negative, and a related stem cell transplant donor. Both conserved end residues are part of each CDR3. The order of the fields is J gene, D gene, V gene, clone size, CDR3 protein, CDR3 DNA. A D gene is named only where the DNA matches it firmly. The listing skips clone size in some rows; elsewhere it reads once, few, many or a size class.

>TRBJ2-7|TRBD1|TRBV5-1|many
CASSKRPGQNSYEQYF
TGCGCCAGCAGCAAAAGACCGGGACAGAACTCCTACGAGCAGTACTTC
>TRBJ2-3|NA|TRBV2|many
CASSVHRDNTDTQYF
TGTGCCAGCAGTGTCCACAGGGACAATACAGATACGCAGTATTTT
>TRBJ2-1|TRBD2|TRBV7-8|many
CASSLGPWEREGYNEQFF
TGTGCCAGCAGCTTAGGGCCATGGGAGCGGGAGGGGTACAATGAGCAGTTCTTC
>TRBJ2-7|NA|TRBV19|many
CASSRVSYEQYF
TGTGCCAGTAGTCGGGTCTCCTACGAGCAGTACTTC
>TRBJ1-2|TRBD1|TRBV7-9|many
CASSSFTDRGELDGYTF
TGTGCCAGCAGCTCCTTCACCGACAGGGGCGAATTGGATGGCTACACCTTC
>TRBJ1-3|NA|TRBV7-2|many
CASSLMAPYSGNTIYF
TGTGCCAGCAGCTTAATGGCACCTTACTCTGGAAACACCATATATTTT
>TRBJ2-1|TRBD1|TRBV7-9|NA
CASSSGAGGYNEQFF
TGTGCCAGCAGCTCAGGGGCAGGGGGTTACAATGAGCAGTTCTTC
>TRBJ1-1|NA|TRBV19|many
CASSITDWSNTEAFF
TGTGCCAGTAGTATTACGGACTGGTCGAACACTGAAGCTTTCTTT
>TRBJ1-1|NA|TRBV2|many
CASSGSGTGEAFF
TGTGCCAGCAGTGGTTCCGGGACTGGTGAAGCTTTCTTT
>TRBJ2-3|NA|TRBV6-1|many
CASSAQRRQASTDTQYF
TGTGCCAGCAGTGCCCAGAGGAGGCAGGCTAGCACAGATACGCAGTATTTT
>TRBJ2-7|TRBD1|TRBV11-3|NA
CASSQDIGTGSYEQYF
TGTGCCAGCAGCCAAGACATCGGGACAGGGAGCTACGAGCAGTACTTC
>TRBJ1-5|NA|TRBV7-3|many
CASSLGQNQPQHF
TGTGCCAGCAGCTTAGGACAGAATCAGCCCCAGCATTTT
>TRBJ2-7|TRBD2|TRBV4-2|many
CASSQEGTSGNREQYF
TGTGCCAGCAGCCAAGAAGGGACTAGCGGGAACCGGGAGCAGTACTTC
>TRBJ2-1|NA|TRBV5-1|many
CASRLGAISQREFF
TGCGCCAGCCGATTAGGGGCTATCTCGCAGCGGGAGTTCTTC
>TRBJ2-7|TRBD1|TRBV27|many
CASKTGDHEQYF
TGTGCCAGCAAAACAGGGGACCACGAGCAGTACTTC
>TRBJ2-1|NA|TRBV11-3|many
CASSPNSGGYREQFF
TGTGCCAGCAGCCCGAATAGCGGCGGTTATAGGGAGCAGTTCTTC
>TRBJ1-5|NA|TRBV30|many
CAWGTENSNQPQHF
TGTGCCTGGGGAACAGAGAATAGCAATCAGCCCCAGCATTTT
>TRBJ2-7|NA|TRBV14|many
CASSHPQREQYF
TGTGCCAGCAGCCATCCCCAGCGCGAGCAGTACTTC
>TRBJ1-5|NA|TRBV18|many
CASSPQGLRNQPQHF
TGTGCCAGCTCTCCCCAGGGGTTACGTAATCAGCCCCAGCATTTT
>TRBJ1-1|NA|TRBV5-1|many
CASSLARGRNTEAFF
TGCGCCAGCAGCTTGGCACGAGGGAGGAACACTGAAGCTTTCTTT
>TRBJ2-3|TRBD1|TRBV5-1|many
CASTDRASTDTQYF
TGCGCCAGCACGGACAGGGCCTCCACAGATACGCAGTATTTT
>TRBJ2-7|NA|TRBV5-6|many
CASRVRAAYEQYF
TGTGCCAGCAGGGTCAGGGCGGCCTACGAGCAGTACTTC
>TRBJ2-1|NA|TRBV10-1|many
CASSGIRGLTRMDEQFF
TGCGCCAGCAGTGGAATACGGGGACTGACGAGGATGGATGAGCAGTTCTTC
>TRBJ2-3|NA|TRBV25-1|many
CASSEFGPGTQYF
TGTGCCAGCAGTGAATTTGGGCCAGGGACGCAGTATTTT
>TRBJ2-7|NA|TRBV18|many
CASSPLASSYEQYF
TGTGCCAGCTCACCACTAGCCAGCTCCTACGAGCAGTACTTC
>TRBJ2-7|NA|TRBV5-6|many
CASSLGGQRNSYEQYF
TGTGCCAGCAGCCTGGGGGGACAAAGGAACAGCTACGAGCAGTACTTC
>TRBJ1-1|NA|TRBV9|NA
CASSVLDTAEAFF
TGTGCCAGCAGCGTATTAGATACAGCTGAAGCTTTCTTT
>TRBJ1-4|NA|TRBV27|many
CATGGVRREKLFF
TGTGCCACCGGAGGCGTCAGGCGTGAAAAACTGTTTTTT
>TRBJ2-4|TRBD1|TRBV7-2|few
CASSFGGTGGHVGIQYF
TGTGCCAGCAGCTTCGGCGGGACAGGGGGCCACGTCGGCATTCAGTACTTC
>TRBJ2-7|NA|TRBV5-4|many
CASSHSGGSYEQYF
TGTGCCAGCAGCCACTCAGGGGGGTCCTACGAGCAGTACTTC
>TRBJ2-2|TRBD2|TRBV5-1|many
CASSLVSGGNTGELFF
TGCGCCAGCAGCTTGGTTAGCGGGGGCAACACCGGGGAGCTGTTTTTT
>TRBJ2-7|NA|TRBV2|many
CASSVGSGSLEQYF
TGTGCCAGCAGTGTCGGTAGCGGTTCCCTCGAGCAGTACTTC
>TRBJ1-5|NA|TRBV7-8|many
CASSSAGGDNQPQHF
TGTGCCAGCAGCAGCGCTGGAGGGGACAATCAGCCCCAGCATTTT
>TRBJ2-3|TRBD1|TRBV5-6|many
CASSLRGTGITDTQYF
TGTGCCAGCAGCCTCCGGGGGACAGGAATCACAGATACGCAGTATTTT
>TRBJ1-2|TRBD1|TRBV4-3|many
CASSHLPTGEDGYTF
TGCGCCAGCAGCCACCTCCCGACAGGGGAAGACGGCTACACCTTC
>TRBJ2-1|NA|TRBV6-5|many
CASSYGGNEQFF
TGTGCCAGCAGTTACGGAGGGAATGAGCAGTTCTTC
>TRBJ1-1|TRBD1|TRBV27|many
CASSPSLLTGWGTEAFF
TGTGCCAGCAGTCCAAGCCTTTTGACAGGGTGGGGGACTGAAGCTTTCTTT
>TRBJ2-1|TRBD1|TRBV5-8|many
CASSLGQEVYNEQFF
TGTGCCAGCAGCCTGGGACAGGAAGTCTACAATGAGCAGTTCTTC
>TRBJ2-7|NA|TRBV7-9|many
CASSPRALRGWYEQYF
TGTGCCAGCAGCCCCAGGGCCCTCAGAGGTTGGTACGAGCAGTACTTC
>TRBJ2-1|NA|TRBV9|NA
CASSVIGGYNEQFF
TGTGCCAGCAGCGTAATCGGCGGCTACAATGAGCAGTTCTTC
>TRBJ2-7|NA|TRBV20-1|many
CSAREGHEQYF
TGCAGTGCTAGAGAGGGCCACGAGCAGTACTTC
>TRBJ1-3|NA|TRBV27|many
CASRYTRGNTIYF
TGTGCCAGCAGATATACGAGAGGAAACACCATATATTTT
>TRBJ2-1|NA|TRBV11-2|many
CASSLVAGSYNEQFF
TGTGCCAGCAGCTTAGTCGCGGGGAGCTACAATGAGCAGTTCTTC
>TRBJ2-1|TRBD2|TRBV7-2|NA
CASNPRGGLNEQFF
TGTGCCAGCAACCCGCGCGGGGGGTTAAATGAGCAGTTCTTC
>TRBJ2-7|TRBD1|TRBV9|few
CASSSPGTGAYEQYF
TGTGCCAGCAGCTCTCCCGGGACAGGGGCCTACGAGCAGTACTTC
>TRBJ1-5|NA|TRBV7-2|many
CASSLERQQPQHF
TGTGCCAGCAGCTTAGAGCGCCAACAGCCCCAGCATTTT
>TRBJ2-1|NA|TRBV6-1|many
CASSELGGPAEQFF
TGTGCCAGCAGTGAGTTGGGGGGGCCCGCTGAGCAGTTCTTC